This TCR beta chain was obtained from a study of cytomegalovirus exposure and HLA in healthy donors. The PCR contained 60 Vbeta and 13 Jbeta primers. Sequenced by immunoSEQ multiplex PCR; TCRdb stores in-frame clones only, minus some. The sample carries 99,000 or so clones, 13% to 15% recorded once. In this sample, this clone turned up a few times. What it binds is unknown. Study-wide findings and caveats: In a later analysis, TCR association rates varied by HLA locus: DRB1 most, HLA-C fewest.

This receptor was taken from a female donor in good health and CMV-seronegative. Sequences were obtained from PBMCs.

The CDR3 is CAISPGLADTDTQYF. The CDR3 bases are TGTGCCATCAGCCCGGGACTAGCGGACACAGATACGCAGTATTTT. The gene calls are TRBV10-3 and TRBJ2-3; 11 bases match TRBD2. The CDR3 sequence is 15 residues long. V shed 6 bases and J 2 bases; nucleotides not matched to a gene: 4. The germline CDR1 and CDR2 sequences are ENHRY and SYGVKD.